Reported below is one T cell receptor beta chain. What it recognizes is unknown. The data derive from a study of cytomegalovirus exposure and HLA in healthy donors. Primers for the PCR totalled 60 Vbeta and 13 Jbeta. Data came from immunoSEQ multiplex PCR; TCRdb stores just in-frame clones and leaves some out. Of roughly 180,000 clones listed, about four fifths are singletons. Study-wide results and limits: Rare sequences made up most TCRs, while some public TCRs were found in many donors.

The TCR sequence derives from a young man in good health and CMV-seropositive. The sequenced sample consisted of PBMCs.

CDR3 bases: TGTGCCTGGAGTGTGGCCCGGGCTAGCGGGAGTTACAATGAGCAGTTCTTC. It yields the protein CAWSVARASGSYNEQFF. The chain combines TRBV30 with TRBJ2-1, with TRBD2 identical over 10 bases. Per the germline V gene, CDR1 is GTSNPN and CDR2 is SVGIG (reference sequence). The V and J ends lost 0 bases and 4 bases, in that order; junction bases with no gene match: 9. The CDR3 is 17 amino acids.